The 22 T cell receptor beta chains presented below share a single source sample, sequenced in a study of response to subunit inactivated influenza vaccine. TCRdb reprocessed the RT-PCR reads with MiXCR, giving one entry per CDR3 protein. The data show hundreds of thousands of distinct CDR3 sequences, with 20% to 25% seen just once and about a tenth held by the top ten. This material consisted of PBMCs from blood, taken less than 22 months after vaccination. These receptors all come from a man between 50 and 69 years old who received an inactivated influenza vaccine.

The J gene is TRBJ1-1, the V gene TRBV29-1; no reliable D call. The germline V gene encodes CDR1 SQVTM and CDR2 ANQGSEA. With 4 bases removed from V and 11 bases from J, the gap between germline ends came to 17 bases. The CDR3 extends over 12 amino acids. In nucleotides, the CDR3 is TGCAGCGTTGTAGGCCCGGGTGGTGAGGCTTTCTTT. This translates into CSVVGPGGEAFF.

V gene TRBV7-2 combines with J gene TRBJ1-1; D gene ambiguous. This CDR3 has 13 amino acids. V dropped 1 base and J dropped 7 bases, with 10 bases sitting between them. The V gene's germline CDR1 is SGHTA and CDR2 FQGNSA. CDR3 protein: CTSSLVTVYEAFF. The CDR3 bases are TGTACCAGCAGCTTAGTGACCGTATATGAAGCTTTCTTT.

Remarks on this clonotype: A junction boundary mismatches the germline segment, possibly from a read error. The V call is TRBV4-1, the J call TRBJ1-2, with unresolved D. Germline-derived CDR1 and CDR2 are MGHRA and YSYEKL. This CDR3 has 15 amino acids. For the CDR3, the DNA is TGCGCCAGCAGCCAAGAGGCGACTGTTAACTATGGCTACGCCTTC. The encoded protein is CASSQEATVNYGYAF.

The chain has TRBV12-3 or TRBV12-4 and TRBJ2-3, with no clear D. This CDR3 has 15 residues. The V end was cut by 2 bases, the J end by 5 bases, with 14 bases between. CDR3 region: CASSLILRRRDTQYF. The DNA of the CDR3 is TGTGCCAGCAGTTTAATTCTTCGACGTAGAGATACGCAGTATTTT.

The V gene is TRBV7-2, the J gene TRBJ2-1, with D unresolved. The CDR3 has 12 amino acids. V gave up 3 bases and J gave up 8 bases, with 8 bases separating them. CDR1 and CDR2 from the germline V gene are SGHTA and FQGNSA. The CDR3 bases are TGTGCCAGCAGCTTTTATCGGCATGAGCAGTTCTTC. Protein sequence: CASSFYRHEQFF.

This clonotype was observed a handful of times. This chain uses TRBV7-2 with TRBJ2-2; a weak D match, TRBD1 (5 bases). V was clipped by 2 bases and J by 10 bases, with 11 bases between them. Per germline, CDR1 SGHTA and CDR2 FQGNSA. CDR3 length: 13 amino acids. The CDR3: CASSLWGWLELFF. The CDR3 bases are TGTGCCAGCAGCTTATGGGGCTGGCTGGAGCTGTTTTTT.

V and J are TRBV20-1 and TRBJ2-5; 7 nucleotides line up with TRBD2. There are 14 residues in the CDR3. V shed 7 bases, J shed 3 bases, and the junction held 11 bases outside the gene matches. CDR1 is DFQATT, CDR2 SNEGSKA, per germline (reference sequence). The CDR3 bases are TGCAGTGTTCGCCGGGAGCGGGGAAAAGAGACCCAGTACTTC. Its protein is CSVRRERGKETQYF.

This clonotype showed up just a few times. The chain links TRBV6-6 to TRBJ2-2, with no clear D. The CDR3 spans 11 residues. The germline CDR1 and CDR2 sequences are MNHNY and SVGAGI (reference sequence). With 6 bases removed from V and 8 bases from J, the gap between germline ends came to 7 bases. CDR3: CASRKEGELFF. The CDR3 bases are TGTGCCAGCAGGAAGGAGGGGGAGCTGTTTTTT.

V is TRBV18 and J is TRBJ2-5; possibly TRBD1 for D (6 bases). Per germline, CDR1 KGHSH and CDR2 LQKENI. The V gene lost 3 bases and the J gene lost 2 bases, with 13 bases spanning the gap. CDR3 length: 15 residues. The CDR3 DNA reads as TGTGCCAGCTCACCCCGCGCCAGGGGTCAAGAGACCCAGTACTTC. Residues: CASSPRARGQETQYF.

As for this clonotype: Just one base apart from a much larger clone, this may be a read error. V usage is TRBV7-2 and J usage is TRBJ1-1; D unclear. CDR3 size: 13 residues. In germline, CDR1 is SGHTA, CDR2 FQGNSA. CDR3: CASSPYRNTAAFF. In nucleotides, the CDR3 is TGTGCCAGCAGCCCTTATAGGAACACTGCAGCTTTCTTT. The whole variable domain, remainder taken from reference TRBV7-2 and TRBJ1-1, is GAGVSQSPSNKVTEKGKDVELRCDPISGHTALYWYRQSLGQGLEFLIYFQGNSAPDKSGLPSDRFSAERTGGSVSTLTIQRTQQEDSAVYLCASSPYRNTAAFFGQGTRLTVV.

This clonotype showed up just a few times. The V call is TRBV5-1, the J call TRBJ2-7; 9 bases align to TRBD1. With V trimmed by 4 bases and J by 2 bases, 7 bases remained unmatched. The CDR3 spans 15 residues. Germline V gives CDR1 SGHRS, CDR2 YFSETQ. The CDR3: CASSRQTGGTYEQYF. CDR3 DNA sequence: TGCGCCAGCAGCCGCCAGACAGGGGGTACCTACGAGCAGTACTTC.

This chain joins TRBV28 and TRBJ1-2; TRBD1 might be the D (6 bases). The CDR3 is 15 amino acids. Germline values: CDR1 MDHEN, CDR2 SYDVKM. The V end lost 2 bases, the J end lost 3 bases, and 13 bases lay between the germline ends. CDR3 residues: CASSLVYRDHYGYTF. The CDR3 coding sequence is TGTGCCAGCAGTTTAGTCTACAGGGATCACTATGGCTACACCTTC.

The chain links TRBV7-2 to TRBJ1-5; perhaps TRBD1 as D (5 bases). CDR3 length: 15 amino acids. Germline-derived CDR1 and CDR2 are SGHTA and FQGNSA. The ends were cut back, 0 bases at V and 5 bases at J, with 11 bases in the middle. The CDR3 is CASSLAGAGDQPQHF. CDR3 coding DNA: TGTGCCAGCAGCTTAGCAGGGGCCGGTGATCAGCCCCAGCATTTT.

This chain's CDR3 is CASSLWDSKNQPQHF. Written as DNA, the CDR3 is TGCGCCAGCAGCTTGTGGGACAGCAAAAATCAGCCCCAGCATTTT. The gene calls are TRBV5-1 and TRBJ1-5; TRBD1 agrees at 7 bases. V lost 1 base and J lost 4; bases outside the gene matches: 5. There are 15 residues in the CDR3. The germline CDR1 and CDR2 sequences are SGHRS and YFSETQ.

The chain couples TRBV6-1 to TRBJ1-6, with TRBD1 as a possible D gene (5 bases). V was shortened by 5 bases and J by 8 bases, with 10 bases between the two germline ends. Germline V gene lookup returns CDR1 MNHNS and CDR2 SASEGT. This CDR3 has 13 amino acids. The CDR3 coding sequence is TGTGCCAGCAGTCCCAGGGAAGATTCACCCCTCCACTTT. Residues: CASSPREDSPLHF.

The chain links TRBV7-9 to TRBJ1-1; maybe TRBD1 (5 bases). This CDR3 comprises 14 residues. V gave up 8 bases and J gave up 7 bases, with 20 bases separating them. Per the germline V gene, CDR1 is SEHNR and CDR2 is FQNEAQ (reference sequence). CDR3 coding DNA: TGTGCCAGCGGATCAAGAATGGGGGTGAATGAAGCTTTCTTT. It yields the protein CASGSRMGVNEAFF.

CDR3 protein: CASSMGQPAPNEKLFF. CDR3 DNA: TGTGCCAGCAGCATGGGACAGCCAGCCCCTAATGAAAAACTGTTTTTT. This chain joins TRBV7-2 and TRBJ1-4; 7 bases are a match to TRBD1. Losses at the gene ends were 5 bases for V and 3 bases for J; bases not matched to a gene: 9. This CDR3 is built from 16 residues. The V gene's germline CDR1 is SGHTA and CDR2 FQGNSA.

The chain uses TRBV20-1 and TRBJ1-5; 8 bases fit TRBD1. J lost 11 bases, V lost 6 bases, and 18 bases had no gene match. The germline CDR1 and CDR2 sequences are DFQATT and SNEGSKA (reference sequence). The CDR3 extends over 15 amino acids. In DNA, the CDR3 is TGCAGTGCCACACTGGCGGGGACAGGCGCGTTTGCCCAGCATTTT. Translated, it gives CSATLAGTGAFAQHF.

Many counts were recorded for this clonotype. The V gene is TRBV7-9, the J gene TRBJ1-5; D unresolved. The CDR3 length is 13 residues. Trimming took 7 bases from V and 4 from J, leaving 11 bases between them. Germline V lookup: CDR1 SEHNR, CDR2 FQNEAQ (reference sequence). DNA of the CDR3: TGTGCCAGCACCATGGGAGGAAATCAGCCCCAGCATTTT. Encoded protein: CASTMGGNQPQHF. The whole variable domain, filled in from reference TRBV7-9 and TRBJ1-5, reads DTGVSQNPRHKITKRGQNVTFRCDPISEHNRLYWYRQTLGQGPEFLTYFQNEAQLEKSRLLSDRFSAERPKGSFSTLEIQRTEQGDSAMYLCASTMGGNQPQHFGDGTRLSIL.

The chain carries TRBV9 and TRBJ2-7; unclear D gene. Germline lookup yields CDR1 SGDLS and CDR2 YYNGEE. This CDR3 spans 13 amino acids. V was cut by 6 bases and J by 6 bases, with 16 bases left in between. CDR3 region: CASTKETPCEQYF. The CDR3, as DNA: TGTGCCAGCACGAAGGAGACCCCTTGCGAGCAGTACTTC.

This clonotype has just a few counts. This chain links TRBV12-5 with TRBJ2-1; D is unclear. The V end lost 3 bases, the J end lost 5 bases, and 8 bases lay between the germline ends. The CDR3 extends over 13 amino acids. The germline gives CDR1 LGHNT, CDR2 FRNRAP. The CDR3 protein is CASGFGLNNEQFF. DNA of the CDR3: TGTGCTAGTGGTTTCGGGCTTAACAATGAGCAGTTCTTC.

V usage is TRBV11-2 and J usage is TRBJ2-7; unclear D gene. Trimming took off 5 bases at V and 6 bases at J, with 8 bases between the two ends. The CDR3 has 11 residues. Germline values: CDR1 SGHAT, CDR2 FQNNGV. The CDR3 region is CASSTSFEQYF. DNA of the CDR3: TGTGCCAGCAGCACCTCATTCGAGCAGTACTTC.